A single sample is the source of the 9 T cell receptor beta chains below, sequenced in a study of blood T cells in healthy people across ages. A second PCR, run for roughly 7 to 12 cycles, used a sample-barcoded 5' primer plus a J-beta primer mix. TCRdb itself ran the 5' RACE reads through MiXCR, one entry per CDR3 protein. The data hold hundreds of thousands of distinct CDR3 sequences, with about 28% observed a single time. The sequencing sample was made of blood. The receptors derive from a woman of 80 years or more in good health.

This clonotype has ten or more counts. The rearrangement links TRBV7-2 to TRBJ2-7, with 11 bases fitting TRBD1. J lost 5 bases, V lost 6 bases, and 6 bases had no gene match. The CDR3 is 14 residues long. Germline lookup yields CDR1 SGHTA and CDR2 FQGNSA. In DNA form, the CDR3 reads TGTGCCAGCAGTTGGGACAGGGGGTACAACGAGCAGTACTTC. This translates into CASSWDRGYNEQYF.

This clonotype was detected many times. The rearrangement links TRBV11-3 to TRBJ2-1; unclear D gene. Germline CDR1 SGHNT, CDR2 YENEEA. The CDR3 extends over 13 amino acids. The V gene lost 1 base and the J gene lost 6 bases, with 7 bases spanning the gap. The CDR3 nucleotides are TGTGCCAGCAGCTTAGTGGGTCCCAATGAGCAGTTCTTC. Translated: CASSLVGPNEQFF.

This clonotype was picked up many times. Just one base apart from a much larger clone, this may be a read error. This sequence joins TRBV5-4 and TRBJ2-5; 7 positions agree with TRBD1. The V segment lost 5 bases and the J segment 1 base; nucleotides outside the gene matches: 2. The CDR3 is 13 amino acids. The V gene's germline CDR1 is SGHNT and CDR2 YYREEE (reference sequence). The CDR3 spells CASRRDSQETQYF. CDR3 DNA sequence: TGTGCCAGCAGAAGGGACAGCCAAGAGACCCAGTACTTC.

In its sample, this clonotype was seen a few times. The chain uses TRBV6-2 or TRBV6-3 and TRBJ2-4; a possible D gene is TRBD1 (6 bases). CDR1 is MNHEY and CDR2 is SVGEGT in the germline V gene. The CDR3 has 16 residues. V was clipped by 5 bases and J by 0 bases, with 14 bases between them. Here the CDR3 reads CASSTTGHLAKNIQYF. In DNA form, the CDR3 reads TGTGCCAGCAGTACGACAGGACATCTAGCCAAAAACATTCAGTACTTC.

The chain combines TRBV7-2 with TRBJ2-4; D unclear. The last part of the DNA fits TRBJ2-5 better; the J call may be wrong. This CDR3 contains 14 residues. In germline, CDR1 is SGHTA, CDR2 FQGNSA. Here the CDR3 reads CASTQSSGYETQYF. DNA of the CDR3: TGTGCCAGCACCCAATCGTCGGGTTATGAGACCCAGTACTTC.

This clonotype appeared once. This sequence joins TRBV5-5 and TRBJ2-5, with D perhaps TRBD1 (5 bases). V lost 4 bases, J lost 2 bases, and 15 bases lay in between. Germline lookup yields CDR1 SGHKS and CDR2 YYEKEE (reference sequence). This CDR3 has 15 residues. This CDR3 reads CASSVTDSRQETQYF. The CDR3 DNA sequence: TGTGCCAGCAGCGTCACCGACAGCAGGCAAGAGACCCAGTACTTC.

V gene TRBV7-2 combines with J gene TRBJ1-6; 8 nucleotides align to TRBD1. The V gene end was trimmed by 4 bases and the J gene end by 9 bases; junction bases not matched to a gene: 8. The CDR3 loop spans 15 amino acids. CDR1 is SGHTA and CDR2 is FQGNSA in the germline V gene. CDR3 loop: CASSSQDRVGSPLHF. The CDR3 region has the DNA TGTGCCAGCAGCTCACAGGACAGGGTCGGTTCACCCCTCCACTTT. Supplemented by reference TRBV7-2 and TRBJ1-6, the full variable domain reads GAGVSQSPSNKVTEKGKDVELRCDPISGHTALYWYRQSLGQGLEFLIYFQGNSAPDKSGLPSDRFSAERTGGSVSTLTIQRTQQEDSAVYLCASSSQDRVGSPLHFGNGTRLTVT.

This clonotype was detected only once. A read error may produce the germline difference seen at one junction end. The rearrangement uses TRBV11-2 and TRBJ2-5; 7 bases map to TRBD2. The CDR3 is 14 residues long. The V gene's germline CDR1 is SGHAT and CDR2 FQNNGV. The CDR3 coding sequence is TGTGTCAGCAGCTTAGCGGGCCTCCAAGAGACCCAGTACTTC. Amino acids: CVSSLAGLQETQYF.

This clonotype has ten or more counts. CDR3 coding DNA: TGTGCCAGCAGTACCCGGACAGGCCGGGCTGACGGCTACACCTTC. Translated: CASSTRTGRADGYTF. The chain joins TRBV6-5 to TRBJ1-2, with 7 bases matching TRBD1. The CDR3 contains 15 residues. Unmatched junction bases numbered 14, after V lost 5 bases and J lost 8 bases. The germline CDR1 and CDR2 sequences are MNHEY and SVGAGI.